This T cell receptor beta chain was retrieved from a study of cytomegalovirus exposure and HLA in healthy donors. Findings of the study overall: In the 120 validation repertoires, a later analysis found that first-cohort TCR clusters tended to co-occur. 164 TCR beta chains were listed as cytomegalovirus-associated.

As for this clone: Antigen specificity is unknown.

The data were produced by immunoSEQ multiplex PCR, yet TCRdb's version contains in-frame clones alone and is incomplete. The table includes about 110,000 clones, around nine tenths detected once. Germline loops: CDR1 MDHEN, CDR2 SYDVKM. Trimming pared 5 bases from V and 5 bases from J, leaving 15 bases between. The length of the CDR3 is 14 residues. The sequenced sample consisted of PBMCs. The V gene is TRBV28, the J gene TRBJ2-5; D might be TRBD1 (6 bases). This sequence was found in a woman between 18 and 30 years old in good health and CMV-seronegative. CDR3: CASSPGAGRETQYF. The CDR3 DNA is TGTGCCAGCAGTCCAGGGGCAGGCCGGGAGACCCAGTACTTC.